This is a list of T cell receptor beta chains from one sample in a study of cytomegalovirus exposure and HLA in healthy donors. Profiling relied on immunoSEQ multiplex PCR, and the TCRdb table lists in-frame clones only, not all of them. There are 150,000 to 200,000 clones in the sample; around 78% occur only once, and around 14% lies in the top ten. The sequenced sample consisted of PBMCs. The receptors stem from a woman between 45 and 65 years old in good health and CMV-seropositive. Each CDR3 is given with its conserved first and last residue. D genes are given only for firm matches. For some rows the clone size is stated as once, few or many, or as a class when expanded; others skip it.

abundance	d_gene	j_gene	v_gene	CDR3aa	CDR3nt
.	.	TRBJ1-5	TRBV27	CASSLDSSQPQHF	TGTGCCAGCAGTCTGGACAGTAGTCAGCCCCAGCATTTT
.	.	TRBJ2-3	TRBV6-1	CASSRGGSTDTQYF	TGTGCCAGCTCTCGTGGCGGAAGCACAGATACGCAGTATTTT
.	TRBD1	TRBJ2-2	TRBV5-1	CASSHLQTGTGNSGELFF	TGCGCCAGCAGCCACTTGCAAACCGGGACAGGGAATTCCGGGGAGCTGTTTTTT
.	.	TRBJ1-2	TRBV19	CASSTTTGPDGYTF	TGTGCCAGTAGTACCACTACAGGCCCTGATGGCTACACCTTC
.	.	TRBJ2-3	TRBV20-1	CSASPRYF	TGCAGTGCTAGTCCCCGGTATTTT
.	TRBD1	TRBJ1-3	TRBV14	CASSPGQTYSGNTIYF	TGTGCCAGCAGCCCGGGACAGACCTACTCTGGAAACACCATATATTTT
.	TRBD2	TRBJ2-7	TRBV7-2	CASSVGTSGGREQYF	TGTGCCAGCAGCGTGGGGACTAGCGGGGGCCGCGAGCAGTACTTC
.	TRBD1	TRBJ2-2	TRBV29-1	CSVAGTGVSTGELFF	TGCAGCGTCGCCGGGACAGGGGTCTCCACCGGGGAGCTGTTTTTT
.	.	TRBJ1-5	TRBV6-5	CASSYGGGQPQHF	TGTGCCAGCAGTTACGGGGGCGGGCAGCCCCAGCATTTT
.	TRBD1	TRBJ1-2	TRBV18	CASSQTGGDGYTF	TGTGCCAGCTCACAGACAGGGGGGGATGGCTACACCTTC
.	.	TRBJ2-2	TRBV6-5	CASTYSTGTGELFF	TGTGCCAGCACCTACTCTACAGGGACCGGGGAGCTGTTTTTT
.	TRBD1	TRBJ1-1	TRBV2	CASSRDRSSTEAFF	TGTGCCAGCAGCCGGGACAGGTCGAGCACTGAAGCTTTCTTT
.	TRBD1	TRBJ1-6	TRBV5-4	CASSLPGQGVENSPLHF	TGTGCCAGCAGCCTTCCGGGACAGGGGGTTGAAAATTCACCCCTCCACTTT
.	TRBD2	TRBJ2-3	TRBV5-6	CASSSGLAGDTQYF	TGTGCCAGCAGCTCTGGACTAGCGGGCGATACGCAGTATTTT
.	.	TRBJ2-4	TRBV12-5	CASDQTGGGNIQYF	TGTGCTAGTGACCAGACGGGGGGCGGAAACATTCAGTACTTC
.	.	TRBJ1-1	TRBV18	CASSFQGTEAFF	TGTGCCAGCTCATTCCAGGGTACTGAAGCTTTCTTT
.	TRBD1	TRBJ2-7	TRBV9	CASSVGIGGSYEQYF	TGTGCCAGCAGCGTAGGAATAGGGGGCTCTTACGAGCAGTACTTC
.	.	TRBJ2-1	TRBV5-4	CASSPVSGQINEQFF	TGTGCCAGCAGCCCGGTCTCTGGACAGATCAATGAGCAGTTCTTC
.	TRBD2	TRBJ2-3	TRBV5-1	CASSSRGAGGDTQYF	TGCGCCAGCAGCTCGCGGGGGGCCGGGGGAGATACGCAGTATTTT
once	TRBD1	TRBJ1-2	TRBV6-1	CASSGQGASTLNYGYTF	TGTGCCAGCAGTGGACAGGGGGCGTCGACGCTTAACTATGGCTACACCTTC
.	TRBD2	TRBJ2-1	TRBV11-3	CASSLERGVYNEQFF	TGTGCCAGCAGCCTCGAGCGGGGGGTCTACAATGAGCAGTTCTTC
.	TRBD1	TRBJ2-3	TRBV25-1	CASSAQGEATDTQYF	TGTGCCAGCAGTGCGCAGGGGGAAGCCACAGATACGCAGTATTTT
.	.	TRBJ1-4	TRBV6-1	CASNGWGIAYEKLFF	TGTGCCAGCAATGGGTGGGGCATTGCCTACGAAAAACTGTTTTTT
.	.	TRBJ1-5	TRBV5-6	CASSAGSYSNQPQHF	TGTGCCAGCAGCGCAGGGTCATATAGCAATCAGCCCCAGCATTTT
.	TRBD2	TRBJ2-5	TRBV19	CASSPPGLQETQYF	TGTGCCAGTAGTCCCCCGGGACTACAAGAGACCCAGTACTTC
.	.	TRBJ1-1	TRBV30	CAWSVAKTEAFF	TGTGCCTGGAGTGTAGCCAAGACTGAAGCTTTCTTT
.	.	TRBJ2-5	TRBV7-9	CSSSAQGSQYF	TGTTCCAGCAGCGCTCAGGGGTCCCAGTACTTC